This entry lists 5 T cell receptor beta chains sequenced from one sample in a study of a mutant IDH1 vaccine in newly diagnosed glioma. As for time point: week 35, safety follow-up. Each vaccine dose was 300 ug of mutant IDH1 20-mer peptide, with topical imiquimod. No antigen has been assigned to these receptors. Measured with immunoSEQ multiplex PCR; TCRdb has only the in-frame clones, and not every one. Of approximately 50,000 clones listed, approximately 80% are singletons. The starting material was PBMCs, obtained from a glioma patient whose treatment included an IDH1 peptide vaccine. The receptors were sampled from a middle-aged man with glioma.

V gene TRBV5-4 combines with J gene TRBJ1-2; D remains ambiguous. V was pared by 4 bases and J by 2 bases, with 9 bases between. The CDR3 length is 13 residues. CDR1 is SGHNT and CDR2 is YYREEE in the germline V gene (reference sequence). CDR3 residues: CASSQRTNYGYTF. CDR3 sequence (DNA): TGTGCCAGCAGCCAAAGAACAAACTATGGCTACACCTTC.

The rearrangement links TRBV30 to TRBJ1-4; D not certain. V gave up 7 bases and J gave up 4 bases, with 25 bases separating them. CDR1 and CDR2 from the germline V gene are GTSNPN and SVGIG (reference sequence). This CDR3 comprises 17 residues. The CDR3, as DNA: TGTGCCTCACGCCTCGGAGCCTCAGCCTGGGATAATGAAAAACTGTTTTTT. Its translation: CASRLGASAWDNEKLFF.

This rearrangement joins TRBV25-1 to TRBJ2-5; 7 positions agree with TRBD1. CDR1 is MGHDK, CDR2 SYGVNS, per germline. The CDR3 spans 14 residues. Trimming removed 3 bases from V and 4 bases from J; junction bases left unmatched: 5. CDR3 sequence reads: CASSETTGLETQYF. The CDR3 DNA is TGTGCCAGCAGTGAGACGACAGGGTTAGAGACCCAGTACTTC.

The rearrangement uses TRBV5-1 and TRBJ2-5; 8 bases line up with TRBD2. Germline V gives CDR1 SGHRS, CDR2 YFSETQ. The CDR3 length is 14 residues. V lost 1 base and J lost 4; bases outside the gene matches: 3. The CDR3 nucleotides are TGCGCCAGCAGCTTGACCCGGGGGGGAGAGACCCAGTACTTC. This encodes CASSLTRGGETQYF.

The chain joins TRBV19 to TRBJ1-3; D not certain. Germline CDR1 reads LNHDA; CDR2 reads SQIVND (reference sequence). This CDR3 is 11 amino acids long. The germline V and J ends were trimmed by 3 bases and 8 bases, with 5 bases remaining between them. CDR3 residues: CASSIRYTIYF. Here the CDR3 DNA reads TGTGCCAGTAGTATTCGCTACACCATATATTTT.